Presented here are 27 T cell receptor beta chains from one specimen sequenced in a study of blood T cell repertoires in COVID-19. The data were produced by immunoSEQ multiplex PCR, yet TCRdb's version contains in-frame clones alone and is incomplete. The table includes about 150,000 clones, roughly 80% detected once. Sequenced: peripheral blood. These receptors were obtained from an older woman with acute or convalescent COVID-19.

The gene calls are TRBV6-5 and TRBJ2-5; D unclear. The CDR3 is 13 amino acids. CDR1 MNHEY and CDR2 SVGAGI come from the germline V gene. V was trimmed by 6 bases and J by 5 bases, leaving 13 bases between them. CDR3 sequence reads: CASRLIFEETQYF. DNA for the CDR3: TGTGCCAGCAGATTGATATTTGAGGAGACCCAGTACTTC.

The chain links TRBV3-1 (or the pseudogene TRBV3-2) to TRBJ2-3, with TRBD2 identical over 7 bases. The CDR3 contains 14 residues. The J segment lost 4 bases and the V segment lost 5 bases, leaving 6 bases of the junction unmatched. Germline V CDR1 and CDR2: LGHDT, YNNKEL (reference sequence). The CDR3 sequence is CASSDTTSPDTQYF. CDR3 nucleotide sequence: TGTGCCAGCAGCGACACGACTAGCCCAGATACGCAGTATTTT.

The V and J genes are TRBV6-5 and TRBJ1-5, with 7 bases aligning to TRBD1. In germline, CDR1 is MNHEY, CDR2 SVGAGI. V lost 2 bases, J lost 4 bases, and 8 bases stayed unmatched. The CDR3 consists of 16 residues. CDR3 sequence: CASSYLGGVGNQPQHF. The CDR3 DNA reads TGTGCCAGCAGTTACCTAGGGGGCGTAGGTAATCAGCCCCAGCATTTT.

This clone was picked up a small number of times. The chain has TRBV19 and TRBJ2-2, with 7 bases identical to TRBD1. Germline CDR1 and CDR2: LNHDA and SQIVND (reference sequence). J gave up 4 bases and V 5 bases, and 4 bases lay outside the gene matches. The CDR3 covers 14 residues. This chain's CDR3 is CASSPDRVTGELFF. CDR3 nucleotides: TGTGCCAGTAGTCCAGACAGGGTCACCGGGGAGCTGTTTTTT.

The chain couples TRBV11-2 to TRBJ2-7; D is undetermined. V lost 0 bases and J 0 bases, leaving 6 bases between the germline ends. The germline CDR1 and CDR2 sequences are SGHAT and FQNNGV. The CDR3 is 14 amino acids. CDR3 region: CASSLDDFSYEQYF. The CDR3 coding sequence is TGTGCCAGCAGCTTAGATGACTTCTCCTACGAGCAGTACTTC. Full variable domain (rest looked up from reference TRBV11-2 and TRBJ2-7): EAGVAQSPRYKIIEKRQSVAFWCNPISGHATLYWYQQILGQGPKLLIQFQNNGVVDDSQLPKDRFSAERLKGVDSTLKIQPAKLEDSAVYLCASSLDDFSYEQYFGPGTRLTVT.

The CDR3 sequence is CAWSTGANQPQHF. The CDR3, as DNA: TGTGCCTGGAGTACAGGGGCAAATCAGCCCCAGCATTTT. V and J are TRBV30 and TRBJ1-5, with 7 bases aligning to TRBD1. Germline CDR1 reads GTSNPN; CDR2 reads SVGIG (reference sequence). The J segment lost 4 bases and the V segment lost 2 bases, leaving 2 bases of the junction unmatched. The CDR3 runs 13 residues.

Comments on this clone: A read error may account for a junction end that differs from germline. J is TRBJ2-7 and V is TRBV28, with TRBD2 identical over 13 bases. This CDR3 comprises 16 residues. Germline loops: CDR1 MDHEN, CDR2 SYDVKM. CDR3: CASSLWGLAGRYEQYF. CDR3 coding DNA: TGTGCCAGCAGTCTATGGGGACTAGCGGGGAGATACGAGCAGTACTTC.

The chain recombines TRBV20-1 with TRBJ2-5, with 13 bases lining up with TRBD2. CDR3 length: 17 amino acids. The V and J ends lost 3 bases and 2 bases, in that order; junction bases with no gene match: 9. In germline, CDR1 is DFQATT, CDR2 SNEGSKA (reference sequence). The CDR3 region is CSASQLAGGSWQETQYF. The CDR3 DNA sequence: TGCAGTGCTAGTCAACTAGCGGGGGGGAGTTGGCAAGAGACCCAGTACTTC.

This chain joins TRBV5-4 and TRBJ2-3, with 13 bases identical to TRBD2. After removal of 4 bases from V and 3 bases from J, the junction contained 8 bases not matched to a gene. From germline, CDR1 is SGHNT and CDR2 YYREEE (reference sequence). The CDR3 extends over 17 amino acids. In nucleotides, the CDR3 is TGTGCCAGCAGCCGGCGACTAGCGGGGGGCGTTACAGATACGCAGTATTTT. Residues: CASSRRLAGGVTDTQYF.

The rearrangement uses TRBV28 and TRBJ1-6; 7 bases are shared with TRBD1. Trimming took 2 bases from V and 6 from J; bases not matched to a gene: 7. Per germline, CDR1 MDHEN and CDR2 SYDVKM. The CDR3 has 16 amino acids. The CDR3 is CASSLTWDSRNSPLHF. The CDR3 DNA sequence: TGTGCCAGCAGTTTAACCTGGGACAGTCGTAATTCACCCCTCCACTTT.

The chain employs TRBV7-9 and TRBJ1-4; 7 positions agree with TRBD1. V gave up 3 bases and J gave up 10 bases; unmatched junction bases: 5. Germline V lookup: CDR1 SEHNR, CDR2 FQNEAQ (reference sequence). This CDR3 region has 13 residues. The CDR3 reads CASSFDTGAKLFF. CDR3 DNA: TGTGCCAGCAGCTTTGATACAGGGGCAAAACTGTTTTTT. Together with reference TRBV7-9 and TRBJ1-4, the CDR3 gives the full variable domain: DTGVSQNPRHKITKRGQNVTFRCDPISEHNRLYWYRQTLGQGPEFLTYFQNEAQLEKSRLLSDRFSAERPKGSFSTLEIQRTEQGDSAMYLCASSFDTGAKLFFGSGTQLSVL.

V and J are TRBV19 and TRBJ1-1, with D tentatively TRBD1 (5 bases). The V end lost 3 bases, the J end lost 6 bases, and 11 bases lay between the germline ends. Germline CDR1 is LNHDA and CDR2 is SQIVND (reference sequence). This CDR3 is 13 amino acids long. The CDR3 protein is CASSIPHRPEAFF. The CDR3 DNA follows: TGTGCCAGTAGTATCCCCCACAGGCCTGAAGCTTTCTTT. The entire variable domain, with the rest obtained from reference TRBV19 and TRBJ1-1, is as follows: DGGITQSPKYLFRKEGQNVTLSCEQNLNHDAMYWYRQDPGQGLRLIYYSQIVNDFQKGDIAEGYSVSREKKESFPLTVTSAQKNPTAFYLCASSIPHRPEAFFGQGTRLTVV.

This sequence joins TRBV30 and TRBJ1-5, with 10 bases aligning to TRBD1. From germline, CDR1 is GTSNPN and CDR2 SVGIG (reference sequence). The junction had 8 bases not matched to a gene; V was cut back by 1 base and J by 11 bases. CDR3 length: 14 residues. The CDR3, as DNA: TGTGCCTGGAGTGCTGACAGGGGGCGAAAGGCCCAGCATTTT. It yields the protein CAWSADRGRKAQHF.

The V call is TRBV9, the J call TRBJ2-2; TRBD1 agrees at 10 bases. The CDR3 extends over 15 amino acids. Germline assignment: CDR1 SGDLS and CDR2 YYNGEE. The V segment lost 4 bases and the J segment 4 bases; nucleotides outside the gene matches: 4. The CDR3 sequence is CASSFGQGGTGELFF. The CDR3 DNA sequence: TGTGCCAGCAGCTTCGGACAGGGGGGCACCGGGGAGCTGTTTTTT.

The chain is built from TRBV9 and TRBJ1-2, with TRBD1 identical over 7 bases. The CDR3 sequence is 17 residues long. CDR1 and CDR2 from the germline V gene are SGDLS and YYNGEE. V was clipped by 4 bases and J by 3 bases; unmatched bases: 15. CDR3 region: CASSIQGRGGVDYGYTF. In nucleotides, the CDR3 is TGTGCCAGCAGCATACAGGGGCGGGGAGGAGTTGACTATGGCTACACCTTC.

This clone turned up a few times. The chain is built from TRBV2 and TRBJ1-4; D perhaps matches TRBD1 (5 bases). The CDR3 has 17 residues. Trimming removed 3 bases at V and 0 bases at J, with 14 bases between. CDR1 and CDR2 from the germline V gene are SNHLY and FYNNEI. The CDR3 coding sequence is TGTGCCAGCAGTGATTTAGGAGACAGTCCAACTAATGAAAAACTGTTTTTT. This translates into CASSDLGDSPTNEKLFF. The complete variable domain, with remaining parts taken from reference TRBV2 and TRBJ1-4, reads EPEVTQTPSHQVTQMGQEVILRCVPISNHLYFYWYRQILGQKVEFLVSFYNNEISEKSEIFDDQFSVERPDGSNFTLKIRSTKLEDSAMYFCASSDLGDSPTNEKLFFGSGTQLSVL.

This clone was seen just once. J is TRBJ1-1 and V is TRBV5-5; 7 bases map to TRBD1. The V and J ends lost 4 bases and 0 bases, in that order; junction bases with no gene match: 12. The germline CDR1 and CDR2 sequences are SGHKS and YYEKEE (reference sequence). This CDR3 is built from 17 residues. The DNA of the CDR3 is TGTGCCAGCAGCCCGAGGGACAGCCCGACCATGAACACTGAAGCTTTCTTT. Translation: CASSPRDSPTMNTEAFF.

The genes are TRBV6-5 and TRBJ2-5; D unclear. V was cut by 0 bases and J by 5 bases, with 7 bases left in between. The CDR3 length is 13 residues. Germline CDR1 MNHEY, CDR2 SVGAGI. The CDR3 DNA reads TGTGCCAGCAGTTACTCCCGCAGGGAGACCCAGTACTTC. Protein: CASSYSRRETQYF.

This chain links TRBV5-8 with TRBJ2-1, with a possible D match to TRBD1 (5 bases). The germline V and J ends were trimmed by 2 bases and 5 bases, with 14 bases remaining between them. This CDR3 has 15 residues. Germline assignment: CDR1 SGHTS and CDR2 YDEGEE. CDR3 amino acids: CASSFGRVRNNEQFF. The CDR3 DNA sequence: TGTGCCAGCAGCTTCGGCAGGGTCAGAAACAATGAGCAGTTCTTC. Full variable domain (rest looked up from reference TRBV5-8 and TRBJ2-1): EAGVTQSPTHLIKTRGQQATLRCSPISGHTSVYWYQQALGLGLQFLLWYDEGEERNRGNFPPRFSGRQFPNYSSELNVNALELEDSALYLCASSFGRVRNNEQFFGPGTRLTVL.

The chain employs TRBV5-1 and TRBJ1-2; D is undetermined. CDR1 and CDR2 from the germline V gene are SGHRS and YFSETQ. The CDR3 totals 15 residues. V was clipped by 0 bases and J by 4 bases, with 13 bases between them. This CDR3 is CASSLGTPRAYGYTF. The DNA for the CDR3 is TGCGCCAGCAGCTTGGGCACCCCGAGGGCCTATGGCTACACCTTC.

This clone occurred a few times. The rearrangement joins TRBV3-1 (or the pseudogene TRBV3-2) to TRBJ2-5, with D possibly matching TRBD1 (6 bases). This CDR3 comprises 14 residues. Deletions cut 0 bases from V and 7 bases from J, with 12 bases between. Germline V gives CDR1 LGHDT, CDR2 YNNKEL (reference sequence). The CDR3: CASSQEGALGTQYF. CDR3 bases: TGTGCCAGCAGCCAAGAGGGGGCCCTAGGGACCCAGTACTTC.

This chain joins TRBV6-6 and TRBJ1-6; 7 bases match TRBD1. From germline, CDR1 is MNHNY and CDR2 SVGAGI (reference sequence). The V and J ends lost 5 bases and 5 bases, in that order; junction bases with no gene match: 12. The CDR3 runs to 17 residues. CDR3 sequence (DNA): TGTGCCAGCAGTCGGATCCAGGGGGGCAGTAATAATTCACCCCTCCACTTT. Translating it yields CASSRIQGGSNNSPLHF.

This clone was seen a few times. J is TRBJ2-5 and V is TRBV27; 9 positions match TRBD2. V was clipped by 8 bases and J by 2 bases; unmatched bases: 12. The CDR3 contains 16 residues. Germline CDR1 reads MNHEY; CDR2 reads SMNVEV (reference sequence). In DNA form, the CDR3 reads TGTGCCAGCCATACCCTATCGACTAGCGGACAAGAGACCCAGTACTTC. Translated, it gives CASHTLSTSGQETQYF.

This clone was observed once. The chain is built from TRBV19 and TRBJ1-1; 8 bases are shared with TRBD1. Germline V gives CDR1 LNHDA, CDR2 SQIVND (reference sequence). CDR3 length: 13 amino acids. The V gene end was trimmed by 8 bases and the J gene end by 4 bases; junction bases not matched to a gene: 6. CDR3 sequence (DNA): TGTGCCAGTCTCAACAGGGGGACCACTGAAGCTTTCTTT. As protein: CASLNRGTTEAFF.

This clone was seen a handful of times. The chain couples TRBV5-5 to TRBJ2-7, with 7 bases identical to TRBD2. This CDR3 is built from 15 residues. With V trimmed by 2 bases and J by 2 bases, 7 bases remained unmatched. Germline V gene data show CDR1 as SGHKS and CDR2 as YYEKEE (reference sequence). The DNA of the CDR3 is TGTGCCAGCAGCTTCTTTAGCGGGCTTGCCTACGAGCAGTACTTC. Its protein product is CASSFFSGLAYEQYF.

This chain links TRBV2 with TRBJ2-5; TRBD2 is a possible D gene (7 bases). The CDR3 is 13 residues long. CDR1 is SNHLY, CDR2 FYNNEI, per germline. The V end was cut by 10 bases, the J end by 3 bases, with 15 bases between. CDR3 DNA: TGTGCCATTGGGGGGGCCGTAAAAGAGACCCAGTACTTC. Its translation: CAIGGAVKETQYF. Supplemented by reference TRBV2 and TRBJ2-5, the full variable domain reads EPEVTQTPSHQVTQMGQEVILRCVPISNHLYFYWYRQILGQKVEFLVSFYNNEISEKSEIFDDQFSVERPDGSNFTLKIRSTKLEDSAMYFCAIGGAVKETQYFGPGTRLLVL.

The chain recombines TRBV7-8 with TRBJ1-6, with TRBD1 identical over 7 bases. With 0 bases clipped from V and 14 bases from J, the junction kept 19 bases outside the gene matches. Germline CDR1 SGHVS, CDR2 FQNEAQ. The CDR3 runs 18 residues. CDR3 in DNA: TGTGCCAGCAGCTTAGCGGATGTGCCGGGGACAGCTCTTAGGGCCCTCCACTTT. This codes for CASSLADVPGTALRALHF.